The entry that follows covers one TCR beta chain sequence. Repertoires were generated with immunoSEQ multiplex PCR, while TCRdb's copy carries only in-frame clones and drops some. The table lists hundreds of thousands of clones, roughly 84% of them singletons. Germline assignment: CDR1 SGHAT and CDR2 FQDESV (reference sequence). V lost 5 bases and J 4 bases, leaving 12 bases between the germline ends. CDR3 size: 15 residues. Treatment meaning: over 15 received Ad26.COV2.S at low or high dose, single or two shots; roughly 5 received placebo; per-sample allocation not given. Each sample was drawn 63 days after the first injection (of vaccine or placebo). This entry comes from a study of Ad26.COV2.S vaccination and SARS-CoV-2 variants.

This specimen consisted of peripheral blood, obtained in a trial of Ad26.COV2.S vaccine versus placebo. This chain connects TRBV11-1 to TRBJ1-6, with D unresolved. The receptor comes from a person aged 18-60 years who received the Ad26.COV2.S COVID-19 vaccine or a placebo. The CDR3 DNA reads TGTGCCAGCAGCGTCAATAAGCGGTATAATTCACCCCTCCACTTT. Protein: CASSVNKRYNSPLHF.